These T cell receptor beta chains were read from a single sample in a study of control samples from healthy donors and cancer patients. Profiled with immunoSEQ multiplex PCR; TCRdb holds only in-frame clones, not every one. The top ten clones hold 1.4% to 1.5% of a sample with 190,000 or so clones, approximately 95% of them seen once. The specimen was blood. Receptors were obtained from a young man in good health. CDR3s include the opening cysteine and the closing phenylalanine or tryptophan. Fields, in order: D gene, clone size, V gene, J gene, CDR3 protein, CDR3 DNA. A D gene is named only where the DNA matches it firmly. Clone size appears in some rows only: once, few, many, or a class for an expanded clone.

NA,NA,TRBV27,TRBJ1-1,CASSSGTEAFF,TGTGCCAGCAGTTCAGGCACTGAAGCTTTCTTT
NA,NA,TRBV4-1,TRBJ1-2,CASSQVIAAGGYTF,TGCGCCAGCAGCCAAGTAATCGCCGCGGGAGGCTACACCTTC
NA,NA,TRBV7-9,TRBJ1-1,CALWAPGASTEAFF,TGTGCCCTTTGGGCGCCGGGGGCCTCCACTGAAGCTTTCTTT
TRBD1,once,TRBV6-6,TRBJ1-1,CASSYRGGDTEAFF,TGTGCCAGCAGCTACAGGGGGGGGGACACTGAAGCTTTCTTT
TRBD1,NA,TRBV5-1,TRBJ2-1,CASSPRDSNNEQFF,TGCGCCAGCAGCCCGAGGGACAGTAACAATGAGCAGTTCTTC
NA,NA,TRBV3-1/TRBV3-2,TRBJ2-6,CASSQGFFLSGANVLTF,TGTGCCAGCAGCCAAGGTTTTTTTCTGTCTGGGGCCAACGTCCTGACTTTC
TRBD1,NA,TRBV10-3,TRBJ1-4,CATGRQGKNEKLFF,TGTGCCACCGGCCGACAGGGGAAGAATGAAAAACTGTTTTTT
TRBD1,NA,TRBV5-1,TRBJ1-2,CASREAPGQVNYGYTF,TGCGCCAGCAGGGAGGCGCCGGGACAGGTGAACTATGGCTACACCTTC
NA,NA,TRBV6-1,TRBJ1-1,CASSDIKGSEAFF,TGTGCCAGCAGTGATATTAAGGGTTCTGAAGCTTTCTTT
NA,NA,TRBV28,TRBJ2-7,CASSYKAYEQYF,TGTGCCAGCAGTTATAAAGCCTACGAGCAGTACTTC
NA,NA,TRBV19,TRBJ1-2,CASSRGGITHYGYTF,TGTGCCAGCAGTAGGGGGGGCATTACACACTATGGCTACACCTTC
NA,NA,TRBV21-1,TRBJ2-5,CASSKVGLAGPQETQYF,TGTGCCAGCAGCAAAGTTGGACTAGCGGGGCCGCAAGAGACCCAGTACTTC
NA,NA,TRBV12-3/TRBV12-4,TRBJ1-5,CASSLKWHQPQHF,TGTGCCAGCAGTTTAAAGTGGCATCAGCCCCAGCATTTT
NA,NA,TRBV11-1,TRBJ1-3,CASSFSNSGNTIYF,TGTGCCAGCAGCTTTTCGAACTCTGGAAACACCATATATTTT
NA,NA,TRBV6-5,TRBJ1-2,CASKRVLDGYTF,TGTGCCAGCAAAAGGGTCTTAGATGGCTACACCTTC
TRBD2,NA,TRBV3-1/TRBV3-2,TRBJ2-3,CASSLSGGAADTQYF,TGTGCCAGCAGCTTAAGCGGGGGGGCCGCAGATACGCAGTATTTT
NA,NA,TRBV5-3,TRBJ2-2,CARSKGRGNVRTGELFF,TGTGCCAGAAGCAAAGGCAGGGGAAACGTCAGAACCGGGGAGCTGTTTTTT
NA,NA,TRBV7-8,TRBJ2-7,CASSFSTELEQYF,TGTGCCAGCAGCTTCTCGACAGAACTCGAGCAGTACTTC
NA,NA,TRBV4-1,TRBJ1-5,CASSRDNNQPQHF,TGCGCCAGCAGCCGGGACAACAATCAGCCCCAGCATTTT
NA,NA,TRBV5-5,TRBJ1-1,CASSLAAQINHEAFF,TGTGCCAGCAGCTTGGCCGCGCAGATAAACCATGAAGCTTTCTTT
NA,NA,TRBV18,TRBJ1-2,CASSPSGGYGYTF,TGTGCCAGCTCACCATCAGGAGGCTATGGCTACACCTTC
NA,NA,TRBV19,TRBJ2-1,CASSIGMEQFF,TGTGCCAGTAGTATAGGGATGGAGCAGTTCTTC
NA,NA,TRBV24-1,TRBJ2-5,CATNAESSETQYF,TGTGCCACCAACGCAGAGAGTAGCGAGACCCAGTACTTC
NA,NA,TRBV25-1,TRBJ2-7,CASSERGSGEQYF,TGTGCCAGCAGTGAGAGGGGATCTGGCGAGCAGTACTTC
TRBD1,NA,TRBV6-6,TRBJ2-3,CASSLGQGGTDTQYF,TGTGCCAGCAGCTTGGGACAGGGGGGAACAGATACGCAGTATTTT
NA,NA,TRBV9,TRBJ2-3,CASSVEWGESDTQYF,TGTGCCAGCAGCGTAGAGTGGGGGGAATCAGATACGCAGTATTTT
TRBD1,NA,TRBV7-2,TRBJ1-1,CASSLYSGRGAFF,TGTGCCAGCAGCTTATATTCCGGCAGGGGGGCTTTCTTT